The 27 T cell receptor beta chains reported below all come from one sample, sequenced in a study of chemoradiotherapy in HPV16-positive cancers. Measured with immunoSEQ multiplex PCR; TCRdb has only the in-frame clones, and not every one. The sample includes about 8,100 clones, 65% to 80% seen only once; the top ten take less than 25%. The specimen was obtained from a patient who underwent chemoradiotherapy. These receptors originate from a human donor with HPV-associated anogenital cancer.

V and J are TRBV14 and TRBJ1-2; D is possibly TRBD1 (5 bases). Trimming removed 1 base from V and 6 bases from J, with 9 bases in between. From germline, CDR1 is SGHDN and CDR2 FVKESK. CDR3 length: 13 residues. The CDR3 loop is CASSQGGVHGYTF. The DNA of the CDR3 is TGTGCCAGCAGCCAAGGGGGGGTCCATGGCTACACCTTC.

V gene TRBV11-2 combines with J gene TRBJ2-7, with a tentative D call TRBD2 (7 bases). Trimming left V 2 bases short and J 7 bases short, with 18 bases between. The length of the CDR3 is 15 residues. The germline CDR1 and CDR2 sequences are SGHAT and FQNNGV. For the CDR3, the DNA is TGTGCCAGCAGCTTATTGGGGGGGCCGGAGAGGGAGCAGTACTTC. It yields the protein CASSLLGGPEREQYF.

The rearrangement joins TRBV5-1 to TRBJ1-3, with unresolved D. CDR1 is SGHRS and CDR2 is YFSETQ in the germline V gene. The germline V and J ends were trimmed by 7 bases and 0 bases, with 11 bases remaining between them. CDR3 size: 14 residues. The CDR3: CASSPGSSGNTIYF. The CDR3, as DNA: TGCGCCAGCTCCCCCGGGAGCTCTGGAAACACCATATATTTT.

The rearrangement uses TRBV19 and TRBJ2-3, with D maybe TRBD2 (5 bases). This CDR3 is built from 18 residues. CDR1 is LNHDA and CDR2 is SQIVND in the germline V gene (reference sequence). V lost 10 bases and J lost 3, with 29 bases in between. The CDR3 coding sequence is TGTGCCACATTCAAAAGGGCCGGGCAAGGAGGCGGTACAGATACGCAGTATTTT. It translates to CATFKRAGQGGGTDTQYF.

The rearrangement joins TRBV27 to TRBJ1-5, with TRBD1 matching over 7 bases. The CDR3 is 14 residues long. Germline assignment: CDR1 MNHEY and CDR2 SMNVEV (reference sequence). Trimming took 5 bases from V and 7 from J; bases not matched to a gene: 8. DNA of the CDR3: TGTGCCAGCAGTAGCACGCAGGGGGGGCAGCCCCAGCATTTT. As protein: CASSSTQGGQPQHF.

The CDR3, as DNA: TGTGCCAGCAGCCAATCGGGGAGGGACACCGGGGAGCTGTTTTTT. Translating it yields CASSQSGRDTGELFF. This chain uses TRBV4-2 with TRBJ2-2; 7 bases are a match to TRBD2. The CDR3 length is 15 residues. The germline V gene encodes CDR1 LGHNA and CDR2 YNFKEQ. With V trimmed by 2 bases and J by 3 bases, 3 bases remained unmatched.

By sample fraction, this clone is medium-sized. The chain couples TRBV25-1 to TRBJ1-1; D gene uncertain. The CDR3 is 14 residues long. Germline V gene sequence: CDR1 MGHDK, CDR2 SYGVNS. V lost 4 bases to trimming and J lost 4 bases, with 13 bases between them. The CDR3 coding sequence is TGTGCCAGCAGTGGTATGGGAAGGAGCACTGAAGCTTTCTTT. Translation: CASSGMGRSTEAFF.

The gene calls are TRBV6-6 and TRBJ1-5; D is possibly TRBD1 (6 bases). Germline CDR1 MNHNY, CDR2 SVGAGI (reference sequence). V lost 6 bases and J 7 bases, leaving 10 bases between the germline ends. There are 12 residues in the CDR3. The DNA for the CDR3 is TGTGCCAGCAGCCCCAGGGGACAGCCCCAGCATTTT. It codes for CASSPRGQPQHF.

The chain joins TRBV5-6 to TRBJ2-3; the D is unclear. The CDR3 is 17 residues long. V was cut by 0 bases and J by 2 bases, with 16 bases left in between. From germline, CDR1 is SGHDT and CDR2 YYEEEE. DNA for the CDR3: TGTGCCAGCAGCTTGGAGGCAGACCAGTTAATCACAGATACGCAGTATTTT. Protein: CASSLEADQLITDTQYF.

V is TRBV19 and J is TRBJ1-2; 7 bases are a match to TRBD1. Germline values: CDR1 LNHDA, CDR2 SQIVND (reference sequence). The CDR3 sequence is 14 residues long. Trimming removed 8 bases from V and 4 bases from J; junction bases left unmatched: 10. The CDR3 protein is CASEDRRKFYGYTF. CDR3 DNA sequence: TGTGCCAGTGAGGACAGGCGAAAATTCTATGGCTACACCTTC.

The V call is TRBV6-5, the J call TRBJ1-4, with D possibly being TRBD1 (5 bases). CDR1 is MNHEY and CDR2 is SVGAGI in the germline V gene. The CDR3 spans 13 residues. V was trimmed by 7 bases and J by 0 bases, leaving 6 bases between them. The CDR3: CASTGSTNEKLFF. DNA for the CDR3: TGTGCCAGCACAGGGTCAACTAATGAAAAACTGTTTTTT.

The chain is built from TRBV6-5 and TRBJ1-2, with a possible D match to TRBD1 (5 bases). Germline V gives CDR1 MNHEY, CDR2 SVGAGI. Trimming cost V 7 bases and J 2 bases, with 17 bases left between them. The CDR3 loop spans 15 amino acids. The CDR3 DNA sequence: TGTGCCAGCACCCACGGGCAGGGTGGAAACTATGGCTACACCTTC. This encodes CASTHGQGGNYGYTF.

The V gene is TRBV5-1, the J gene TRBJ2-1, with D perhaps matching TRBD1 (6 bases). The length of the CDR3 is 13 residues. Germline CDR1 SGHRS, CDR2 YFSETQ. V dropped 4 bases and J dropped 3 bases, with 8 bases sitting between them. CDR3 protein: CASSTDSYNEQFF. Here the CDR3 DNA reads TGCGCCAGCAGCACGGACAGCTACAATGAGCAGTTCTTC.

The chain employs TRBV18 and TRBJ2-1; 8 bases line up with TRBD2. Germline V gene lookup returns CDR1 KGHSH and CDR2 LQKENI. The CDR3 is 15 residues long. The J segment lost 2 bases and the V segment lost 6 bases, leaving 6 bases of the junction unmatched. CDR3 sequence reads: CASSRERGTYNEQFF. The CDR3 region has the DNA TGTGCCAGCTCCAGGGAGCGGGGGACCTACAATGAGCAGTTCTTC.

In its sample, this clone was seen once. The J gene is TRBJ1-1, the V gene TRBV28; no clear D. The CDR3 extends over 19 amino acids. The V and J ends lost 6 bases and 0 bases respectively, with 26 bases between them. CDR1 MDHEN and CDR2 SYDVKM come from the germline V gene. The CDR3 DNA reads as TGTGCCAGCAGCCCCCTACCCTCCTCGGGCCTCCCCATGAACACTGAAGCTTTCTTT. This gives the protein CASSPLPSSGLPMNTEAFF.

This clone was observed a few times. This sequence joins TRBV4-2 and TRBJ2-6; D unclear. Germline V gives CDR1 LGHNA, CDR2 YNFKEQ. V lost 0 bases and J 0 bases, leaving 6 bases between the germline ends. This CDR3 comprises 16 residues. CDR3: CASSQDSSSGANVLTF. The CDR3 nucleotides are TGTGCCAGCAGCCAAGATTCGAGCTCTGGGGCCAACGTCCTGACTTTC.

This clone was counted a few times. Other nucleotide sequences in the sample specify the same CDR3. The CDR3 spells CASSVGTYNEQFF. The DNA of the CDR3 is TGTGCCAGCAGCGTAGGGACCTACAATGAGCAGTTCTTC. J is TRBJ2-1 and V is TRBV9; D is undetermined. Looked up from germline, CDR1 is SGDLS and CDR2 is YYNGEE. The CDR3 covers 13 residues. Trimming took 0 bases from V and 2 from J, leaving 3 bases between them.

This clone came up once. V is TRBV11-2 and J is TRBJ2-7; 9 nucleotides agree with TRBD1. CDR3 length equals 14 residues. V trimming: 5 bases; J trimming: 3 bases; junction bases outside the gene matches: 5. The V gene's germline CDR1 is SGHAT and CDR2 FQNNGV. CDR3 DNA: TGTGCCAGCAGCCACCCGGACAGGGGCTACGAGCAGTACTTC. It specifies CASSHPDRGYEQYF.

V and J are TRBV5-1 and TRBJ2-7; D ambiguous. The V end lost 4 bases, the J end lost 4 bases, and 9 bases lay between the germline ends. This CDR3 comprises 12 residues. Germline lookup yields CDR1 SGHRS and CDR2 YFSETQ. CDR3 sequence (DNA): TGCGCCAGCAGCGGCAGGTCTTACGAGCAGTACTTC. This codes for CASSGRSYEQYF.

This sequence joins TRBV5-5 and TRBJ2-5; the D call may be TRBD1 or TRBD2 (6 bases each). With 3 bases removed from V and 1 base from J, the gap between germline ends came to 13 bases. This CDR3 has 15 amino acids. Germline V gives CDR1 SGHKS, CDR2 YYEKEE (reference sequence). CDR3 sequence (DNA): TGTGCCAGCAGCTCGAACTGGGGGGCCCAAGAGACCCAGTACTTC. It encodes CASSSNWGAQETQYF.

V is TRBV7-6 and J is TRBJ2-3; D gene ambiguous. Germline CDR1 reads SGHVS; CDR2 reads FNYEAQ. This CDR3 has 17 residues. The germline V and J ends were trimmed by 0 bases and 2 bases, with 15 bases remaining between them. Here the CDR3 reads CASSLALGSRTTDTQYF. CDR3 DNA: TGTGCCAGCAGCTTAGCCTTAGGCAGCCGAACCACAGATACGCAGTATTTT. The full variable domain, in which reference TRBV7-6 and TRBJ2-3 provide the parts outside the CDR3, is GAGVSQSPRYKVTKRGQDVALRCDPISGHVSLYWYRQALGQGPEFLTYFNYEAQQDKSGLPNDRFSAERPEGSISTLTIQRTEQRDSAMYRCASSLALGSRTTDTQYFGPGTRLTVL.

This clone was found a few times. This chain uses TRBV4-3 with TRBJ1-6; the D gene is possibly TRBD1 (5 bases). This CDR3 comprises 15 residues. V was trimmed by 0 bases and J by 7 bases, leaving 10 bases between them. CDR1 and CDR2 from the germline V gene are LGHNA and YSLEER. This chain's CDR3 is CASSQDGGRNSPLHF. The CDR3 DNA reads TGCGCCAGCAGCCAAGATGGGGGGAGGAATTCACCCCTCCACTTT.

This chain uses TRBV14 with TRBJ1-4; no firm D call. Between the trimmed V and J ends, which lost 1 base and 4 bases, there was a span of 13 bases. CDR1 and CDR2 from the germline V gene are SGHDN and FVKESK. The CDR3 length is 16 residues. Here the CDR3 reads CASSQGKRSLNEKLFF. The CDR3 bases are TGTGCCAGCAGCCAAGGAAAGCGGAGCCTTAATGAAAAACTGTTTTTT.

The table lists this clone with a few counts. The chain employs TRBV7-8 and TRBJ2-1, with TRBD1 matching 9 bases. Germline loops: CDR1 SGHVS, CDR2 FQNEAQ. V shed 3 bases and J 8 bases; nucleotides not matched to a gene: 11. The CDR3 is 16 amino acids. CDR3 bases: TGTGCCAGCAGCTTGGGAGGACAGGGGCAGATCGATGAGCAGTTCTTC. Amino acids: CASSLGGQGQIDEQFF. Full variable domain (rest looked up from reference TRBV7-8 and TRBJ2-1): GAGVSQSPRYKVAKRGQDVALRCDPISGHVSLFWYQQALGQGPEFLTYFQNEAQLDKSGLPSDRFFAERPEGSVSTLKIQRTQQEDSAVYLCASSLGGQGQIDEQFFGPGTRLTVL.

The chain has TRBV4-3 and TRBJ1-1, with D hard to call. Germline-derived CDR1 and CDR2 are LGHNA and YSLEER. Trimming pared 1 base from V and 5 bases from J, leaving 14 bases between. This CDR3 region has 15 residues. The CDR3 loop is CASSQGIGVWTEAFF. For the CDR3, the DNA is TGCGCCAGCAGCCAAGGGATCGGGGTTTGGACTGAAGCTTTCTTT.

This chain joins TRBV7-2 and TRBJ2-1; D may be TRBD1 (6 bases). The CDR3 covers 14 residues. Trimming took off 2 bases at V and 5 bases at J, with 10 bases between the two ends. Germline CDR1 and CDR2: SGHTA and FQGNSA. The CDR3 spells CASSLRRQDNEQFF. In nucleotides, the CDR3 is TGTGCCAGCAGCTTACGTCGACAGGACAATGAGCAGTTCTTC.

This sequence joins TRBV30 and TRBJ1-2; no clear D. The germline CDR1 and CDR2 sequences are GTSNPN and SVGIG (reference sequence). There are 12 residues in the CDR3. The ends were cut back, 3 bases at V and 3 bases at J, with 8 bases in the middle. Written as DNA, the CDR3 is TGTGCCTGGAGAAACGGTGACTATGGCTACACCTTC. This sequence encodes CAWRNGDYGYTF.